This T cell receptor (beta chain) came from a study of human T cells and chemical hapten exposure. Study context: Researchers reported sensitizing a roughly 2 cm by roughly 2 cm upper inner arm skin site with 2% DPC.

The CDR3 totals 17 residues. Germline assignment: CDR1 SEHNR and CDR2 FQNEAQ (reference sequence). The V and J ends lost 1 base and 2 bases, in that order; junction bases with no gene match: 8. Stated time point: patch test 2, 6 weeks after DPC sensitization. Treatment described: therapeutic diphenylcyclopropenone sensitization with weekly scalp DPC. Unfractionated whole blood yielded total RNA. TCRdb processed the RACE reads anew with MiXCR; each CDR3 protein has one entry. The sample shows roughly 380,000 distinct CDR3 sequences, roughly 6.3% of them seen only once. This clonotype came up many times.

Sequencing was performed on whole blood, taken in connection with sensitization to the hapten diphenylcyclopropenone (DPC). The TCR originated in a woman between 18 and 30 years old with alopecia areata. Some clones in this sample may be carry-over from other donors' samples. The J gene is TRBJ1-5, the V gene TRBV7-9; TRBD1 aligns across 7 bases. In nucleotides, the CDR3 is TGTGCCAGCAGCTTAGAATACGGGACAGATGGCAATCAGCCCCAGCATTTT. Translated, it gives CASSLEYGTDGNQPQHF.